The T cell receptor (beta chain) under discussion was sequenced for a study of OX40 agonist ivuxolimab in advanced cancers. Points on this clone: Its antigen is as yet unknown.

Study results and caveats: Researchers report that CD8+ T cells had, on average, more expanded clones than CD4+. At 0.1 to 3.0 mg/kg, CD4+ and CD8+ blood T cells expanded clonally by week 6.

V lost 3 bases, J lost 2 bases, and 8 bases stayed unmatched. The CDR3 has 16 residues. Germline V CDR1 and CDR2: SGHRS, YFSETQ. The data were produced by immunoSEQ multiplex PCR, yet TCRdb's version contains in-frame clones alone and is incomplete. The sample includes approximately 70,000 clones, 85% of them seen just once. Material: CD4+ or CD8+ T cells sorted from blood, obtained in a trial of the OX40 agonist ivuxolimab. This sequence originates from an adult with an advanced solid tumor such as melanoma, head and neck, liver or kidney cancer. The V call is TRBV5-1, the J call TRBJ1-3; the match to TRBD1 covers 7 bases. The CDR3 here is CASSSGWGTAGNTIYF. The CDR3 DNA sequence: TGCGCCAGCAGCTCCGGATGGGGGACAGCTGGAAACACCATATATTTT.